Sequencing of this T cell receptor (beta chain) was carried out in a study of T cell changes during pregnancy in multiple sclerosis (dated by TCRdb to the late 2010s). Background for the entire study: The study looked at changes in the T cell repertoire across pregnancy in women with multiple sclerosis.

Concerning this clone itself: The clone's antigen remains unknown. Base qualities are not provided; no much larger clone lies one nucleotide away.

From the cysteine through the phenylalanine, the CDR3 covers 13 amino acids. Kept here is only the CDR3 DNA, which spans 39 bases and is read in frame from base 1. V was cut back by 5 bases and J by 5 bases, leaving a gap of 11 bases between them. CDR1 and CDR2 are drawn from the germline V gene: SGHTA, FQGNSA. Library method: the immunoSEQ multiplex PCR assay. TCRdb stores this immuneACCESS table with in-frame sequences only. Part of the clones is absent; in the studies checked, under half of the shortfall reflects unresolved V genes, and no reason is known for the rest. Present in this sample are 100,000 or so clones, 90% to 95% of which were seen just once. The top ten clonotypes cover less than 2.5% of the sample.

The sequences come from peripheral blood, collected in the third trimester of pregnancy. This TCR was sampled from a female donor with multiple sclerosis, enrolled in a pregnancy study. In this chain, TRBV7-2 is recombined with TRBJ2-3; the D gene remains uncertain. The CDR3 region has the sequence CASSPLAEDTQYF. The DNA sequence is TGTGCCAGCAGCCCCTTGGCGGAAGATACGCAGTATTTT.